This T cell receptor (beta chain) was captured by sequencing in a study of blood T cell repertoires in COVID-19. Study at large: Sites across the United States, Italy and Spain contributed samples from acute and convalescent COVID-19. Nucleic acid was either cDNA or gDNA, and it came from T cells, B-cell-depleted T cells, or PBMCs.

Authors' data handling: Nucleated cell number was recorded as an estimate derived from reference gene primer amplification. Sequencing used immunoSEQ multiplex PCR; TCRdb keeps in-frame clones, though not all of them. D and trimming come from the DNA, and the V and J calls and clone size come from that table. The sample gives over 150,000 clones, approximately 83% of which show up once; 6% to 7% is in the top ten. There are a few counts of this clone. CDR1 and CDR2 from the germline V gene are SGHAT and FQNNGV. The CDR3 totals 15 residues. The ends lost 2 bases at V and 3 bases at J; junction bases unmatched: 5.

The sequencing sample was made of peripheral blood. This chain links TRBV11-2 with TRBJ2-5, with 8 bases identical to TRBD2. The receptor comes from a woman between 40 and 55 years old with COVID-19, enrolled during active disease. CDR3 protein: CASSLNTGGKETQYF. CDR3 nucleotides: TGTGCCAGCAGCTTAAACACGGGAGGGAAAGAGACCCAGTACTTC.